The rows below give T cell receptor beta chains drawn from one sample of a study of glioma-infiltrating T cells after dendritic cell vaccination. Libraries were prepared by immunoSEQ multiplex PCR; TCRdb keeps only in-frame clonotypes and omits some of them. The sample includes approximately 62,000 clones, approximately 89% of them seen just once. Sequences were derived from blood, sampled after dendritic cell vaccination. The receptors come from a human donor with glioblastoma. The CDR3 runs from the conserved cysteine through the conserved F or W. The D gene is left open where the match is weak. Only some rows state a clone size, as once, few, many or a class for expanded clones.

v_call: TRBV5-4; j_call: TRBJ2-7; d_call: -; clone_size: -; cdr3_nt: TGTGCCAGCGGGAAAAAACAGGCTACGACCTACGAGCAGTACTTC; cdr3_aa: CASGKKQATTYEQYF
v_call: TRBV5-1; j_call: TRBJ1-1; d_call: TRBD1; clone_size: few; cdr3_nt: TGCGCCAGCAGCTTGGACAGGGGGCTGATGAACACTGAAGCTTTCTTT; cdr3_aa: CASSLDRGLMNTEAFF
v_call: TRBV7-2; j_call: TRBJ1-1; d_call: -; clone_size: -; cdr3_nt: TGTGCCAGCAGCTTAGGTCCAGGGGCAGAAACTGAAGCTTTCTTT; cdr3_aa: CASSLGPGAETEAFF
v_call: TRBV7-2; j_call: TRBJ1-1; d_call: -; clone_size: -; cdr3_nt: TGTGCCAGCACCACCACCCTCGGGGGGAACACTGAAGCTTTCTTT; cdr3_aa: CASTTTLGGNTEAFF
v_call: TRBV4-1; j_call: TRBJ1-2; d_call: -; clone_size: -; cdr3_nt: TGCGCCAGCAGCCAAGATTCCCAATATGGCTACACCTTC; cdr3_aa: CASSQDSQYGYTF
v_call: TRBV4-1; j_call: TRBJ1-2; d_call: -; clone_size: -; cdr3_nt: TGCGCCAGCAGCCAAGATAGCGGCGGCACCTCTGGCTACACCTTC; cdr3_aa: CASSQDSGGTSGYTF
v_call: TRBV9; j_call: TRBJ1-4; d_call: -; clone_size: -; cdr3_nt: TGTGCCAGCAGCGCCCTAGGGGCAGGCACGAATGAAAAACTGTTTTTT; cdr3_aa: CASSALGAGTNEKLFF
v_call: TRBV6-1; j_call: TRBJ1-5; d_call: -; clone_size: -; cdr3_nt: TGTGCCAGCAGTGACCGGGATAGCAATCAGCCCCAGCATTTT; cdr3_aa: CASSDRDSNQPQHF
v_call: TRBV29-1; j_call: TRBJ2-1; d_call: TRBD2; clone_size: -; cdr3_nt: TGCAGCGTTCCCGGGACTAGCGGGGGGGGAGCTTACAATGAGCAGTTCTTC; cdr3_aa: CSVPGTSGGGAYNEQFF
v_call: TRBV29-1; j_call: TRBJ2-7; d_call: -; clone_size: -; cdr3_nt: TGCAGCTCACAAGACAGTTCCTACGAGCAGTACTTC; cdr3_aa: CSSQDSSYEQYF
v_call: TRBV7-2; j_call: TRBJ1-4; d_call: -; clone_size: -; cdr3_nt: TGTGCCAGCAGCTCCACAGGGTATGGGGAAAAACTGTTTTTT; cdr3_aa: CASSSTGYGEKLFF
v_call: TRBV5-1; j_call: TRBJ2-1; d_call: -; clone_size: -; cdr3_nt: TGCGCCAGCACCCAGGACACCTACAATGAGCAGTTCTTC; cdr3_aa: CASTQDTYNEQFF
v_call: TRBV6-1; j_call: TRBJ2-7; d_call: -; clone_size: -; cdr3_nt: TGTGCCAGCAGTGCTAAATACGAGCAGTACTTC; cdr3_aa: CASSAKYEQYF
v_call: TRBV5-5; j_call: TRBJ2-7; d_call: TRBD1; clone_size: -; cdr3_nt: TGTGCCAGCAGTTATGGGACAGGGATCTACGAGCAGTACTTC; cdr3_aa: CASSYGTGIYEQYF
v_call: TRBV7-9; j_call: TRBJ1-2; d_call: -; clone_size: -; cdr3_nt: TGTGCCAGCAGCGAACCTTCATCGGGGTTACGGTATGGCTACACCTTC; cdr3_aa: CASSEPSSGLRYGYTF
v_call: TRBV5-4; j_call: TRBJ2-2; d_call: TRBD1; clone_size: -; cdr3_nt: TGTGCCAGCAGCTTTTTACAGGGGGCGGTCGGGGAGCTGTTTTTT; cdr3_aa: CASSFLQGAVGELFF
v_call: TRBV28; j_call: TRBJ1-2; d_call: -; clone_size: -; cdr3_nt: TGTGCCACCGGAAGGGCGGGCTATGGCTACACCTTC; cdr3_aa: CATGRAGYGYTF
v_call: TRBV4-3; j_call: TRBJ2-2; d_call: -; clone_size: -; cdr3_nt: TGCGCCAGCAGCCAAGATCAAATGGGGTCCGGGGAGCTGGTTTTT; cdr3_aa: CASSQDQMGSGELVF
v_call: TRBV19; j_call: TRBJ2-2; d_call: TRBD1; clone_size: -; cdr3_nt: TGTGCCAGTAGTAGAGGGACAGGGAAAGGGGCCGGGGAGCTGTTTTTT; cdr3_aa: CASSRGTGKGAGELFF
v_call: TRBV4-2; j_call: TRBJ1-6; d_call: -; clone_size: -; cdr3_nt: TGTGCCAGCAGCCGCGAAGGTGGTCGCGGGAATTCACCCCTCCACTTT; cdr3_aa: CASSREGGRGNSPLHF
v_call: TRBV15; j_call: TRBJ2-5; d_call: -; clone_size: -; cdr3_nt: TGTGCCACCAGCAGCGGCCTGGCGGCCGGGGGAGAGACCCAGTACTTC; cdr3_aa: CATSSGLAAGGETQYF
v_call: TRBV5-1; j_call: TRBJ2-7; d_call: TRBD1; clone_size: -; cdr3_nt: TGCGCCAGCAGCGCTACAGGGGGCAAAATTAACGAGCAGTACTTC; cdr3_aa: CASSATGGKINEQYF
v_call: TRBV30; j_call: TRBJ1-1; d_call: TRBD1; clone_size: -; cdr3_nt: TGTGCCTGGCACCGGGACAGGGGGCTGAACACTGAAGCTTTCTTT; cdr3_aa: CAWHRDRGLNTEAFF
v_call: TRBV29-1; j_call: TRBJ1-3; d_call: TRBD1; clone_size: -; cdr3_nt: TGCAGCGTTCAACAGAGAGGACAGGGGTCTGGAAACACCATATATTTT; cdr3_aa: CSVQQRGQGSGNTIYF
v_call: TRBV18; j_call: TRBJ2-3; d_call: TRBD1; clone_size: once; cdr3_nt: TGTGCCAGCTCAACAACAGGGGTACAATTGGGTACGCAGTATTTT; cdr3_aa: CASSTTGVQLGTQYF
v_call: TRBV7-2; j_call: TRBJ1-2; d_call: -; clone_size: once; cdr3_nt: TGTGCCAGCAGTTGGGAGTTAAAGGGAGGCTACACCTTC; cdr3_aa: CASSWELKGGYTF
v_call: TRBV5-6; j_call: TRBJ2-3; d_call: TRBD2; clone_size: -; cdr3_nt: TGTGCCAGCAGCCACCTGACTAGCGGGGTAACCGATACGCAGTATTTT; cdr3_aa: CASSHLTSGVTDTQYF
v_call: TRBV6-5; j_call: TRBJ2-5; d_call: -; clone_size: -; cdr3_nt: TGTGCCAGCAGCTACGGCGGGGTAGGAGAGACCCAGTACTTC; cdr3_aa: CASSYGGVGETQYF
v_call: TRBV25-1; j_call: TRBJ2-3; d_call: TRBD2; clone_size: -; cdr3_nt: TGTGCCAGCAGTGAAACTAGCGGGGCCTTAGATACGCAGTATTTT; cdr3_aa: CASSETSGALDTQYF
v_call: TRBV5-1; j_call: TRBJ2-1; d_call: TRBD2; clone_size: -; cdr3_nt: TGCGCCAGCAGCAAGGTATTCGCGGGAGGGGGAAACAATGAGCAGTTCTTC; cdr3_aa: CASSKVFAGGGNNEQFF
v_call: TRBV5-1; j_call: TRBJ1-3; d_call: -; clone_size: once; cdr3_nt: TGCGCCAGCAGCTTGGGACAGGGAAACACCATATATTTT; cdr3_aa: CASSLGQGNTIYF
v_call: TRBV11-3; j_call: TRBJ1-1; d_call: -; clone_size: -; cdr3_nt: TGTGCCAGCAGCTTAATCAGGGGAGCGGAAACTGAAGCTTTCTTT; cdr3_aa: CASSLIRGAETEAFF